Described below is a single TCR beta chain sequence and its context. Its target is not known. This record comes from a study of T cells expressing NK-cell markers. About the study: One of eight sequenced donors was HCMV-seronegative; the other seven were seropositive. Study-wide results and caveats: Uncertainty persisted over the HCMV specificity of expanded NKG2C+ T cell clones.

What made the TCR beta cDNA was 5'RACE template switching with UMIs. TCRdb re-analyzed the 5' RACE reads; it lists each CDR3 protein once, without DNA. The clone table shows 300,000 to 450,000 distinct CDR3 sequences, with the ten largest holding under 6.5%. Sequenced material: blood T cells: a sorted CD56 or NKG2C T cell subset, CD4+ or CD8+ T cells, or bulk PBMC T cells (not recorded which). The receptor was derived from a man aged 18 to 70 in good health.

This CDR3 reads CASRSVSANYGYTF. This rearrangement joins TRBV2 to TRBJ1-2. This CDR3 is 14 amino acids long. Per germline, CDR1 SNHLY and CDR2 FYNNEI.